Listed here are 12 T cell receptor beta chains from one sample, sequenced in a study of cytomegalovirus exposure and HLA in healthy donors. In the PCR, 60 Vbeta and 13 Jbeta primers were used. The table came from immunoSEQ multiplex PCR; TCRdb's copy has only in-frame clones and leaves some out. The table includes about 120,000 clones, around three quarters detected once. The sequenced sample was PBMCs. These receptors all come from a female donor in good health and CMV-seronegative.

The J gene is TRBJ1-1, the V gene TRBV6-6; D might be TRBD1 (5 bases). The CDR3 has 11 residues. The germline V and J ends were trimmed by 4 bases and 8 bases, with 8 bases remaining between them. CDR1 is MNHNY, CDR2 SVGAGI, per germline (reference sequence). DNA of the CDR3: TGTGCCAGCAGTTCCCCAGGGGAAGCTTTCTTT. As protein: CASSSPGEAFF.

CDR3 residues: CASTEKGGTGYFFSSYNEQFF. The CDR3 DNA follows: TGTGCCAGCACCGAAAAGGGGGGGACTGGCTATTTCTTTAGCTCCTACAATGAGCAGTTCTTC. The chain carries TRBV21-1 and TRBJ2-1; the table names TRBD2, a call not compared with the DNA. TRBV21-1 is designated a pseudogene. The CDR3 consists of 21 residues.

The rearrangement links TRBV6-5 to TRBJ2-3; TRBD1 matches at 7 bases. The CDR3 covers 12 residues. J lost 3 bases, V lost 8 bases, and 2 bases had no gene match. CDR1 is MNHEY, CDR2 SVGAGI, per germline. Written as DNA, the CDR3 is TGTGCCAGCGGCAGGGGGACAGATACGCAGTATTTT. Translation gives CASGRGTDTQYF.

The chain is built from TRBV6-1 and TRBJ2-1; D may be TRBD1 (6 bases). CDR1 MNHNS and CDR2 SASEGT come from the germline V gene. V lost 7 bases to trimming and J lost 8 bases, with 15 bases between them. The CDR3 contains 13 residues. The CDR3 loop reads CASTRGTSDEQFF. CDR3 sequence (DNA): TGTGCCAGCACCCGAGGGACAAGCGATGAGCAGTTCTTC.

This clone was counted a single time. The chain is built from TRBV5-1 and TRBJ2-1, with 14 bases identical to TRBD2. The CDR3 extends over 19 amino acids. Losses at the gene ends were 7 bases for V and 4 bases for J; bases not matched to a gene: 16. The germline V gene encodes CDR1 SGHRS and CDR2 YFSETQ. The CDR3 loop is CASLRTGLAGGSLYNEQFF. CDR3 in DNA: TGCGCCAGCCTCCGGACCGGACTAGCGGGGGGCAGCCTATACAATGAGCAGTTCTTC. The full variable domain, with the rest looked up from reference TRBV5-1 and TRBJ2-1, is KAGVTQTPRYLIKTRGQQVTLSCSPISGHRSVSWYQQTPGQGLQFLFEYFSETQRNKGNFPGRFSGRQFSNSRSEMNVSTLELGDSALYLCASLRTGLAGGSLYNEQFFGPGTRLTVL.

The DNA of the CDR3 is TGTGCCAGCAGCTTAGATGGGACAGGGGTCTACGAGCAGTACTTC. Its translation is CASSLDGTGVYEQYF. V gene TRBV7-6 combines with J gene TRBJ2-7, with 10 bases fitting TRBD1. The ends lost 1 base at V and 3 bases at J; junction bases unmatched: 3. This CDR3 region has 15 residues. The germline gives CDR1 SGHVS, CDR2 FNYEAQ.

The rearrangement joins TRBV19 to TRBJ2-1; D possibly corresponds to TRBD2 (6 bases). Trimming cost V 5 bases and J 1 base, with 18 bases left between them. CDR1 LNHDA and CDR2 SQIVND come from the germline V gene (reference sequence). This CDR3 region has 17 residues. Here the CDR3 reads CASSPIAIAESYNEQFF. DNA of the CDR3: TGTGCCAGTAGTCCCATTGCAATAGCGGAGTCCTACAATGAGCAGTTCTTC. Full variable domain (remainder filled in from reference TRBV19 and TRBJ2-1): DGGITQSPKYLFRKEGQNVTLSCEQNLNHDAMYWYRQDPGQGLRLIYYSQIVNDFQKGDIAEGYSVSREKKESFPLTVTSAQKNPTAFYLCASSPIAIAESYNEQFFGPGTRLTVL.

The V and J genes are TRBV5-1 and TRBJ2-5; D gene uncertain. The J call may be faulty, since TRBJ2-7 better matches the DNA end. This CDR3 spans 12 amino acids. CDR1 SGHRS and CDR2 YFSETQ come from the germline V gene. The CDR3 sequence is CASSLSLYEQYF. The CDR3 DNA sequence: TGCGCCAGCAGCTTGTCCCTATACGAGCAGTACTTC.

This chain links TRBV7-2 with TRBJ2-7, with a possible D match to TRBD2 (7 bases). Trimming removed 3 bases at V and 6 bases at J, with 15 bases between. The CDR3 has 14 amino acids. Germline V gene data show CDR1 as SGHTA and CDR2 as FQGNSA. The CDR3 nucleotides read TGTGCCAGCAGCTTGTCTGGGGGGGCCATCGAGCAGTACTTC. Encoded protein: CASSLSGGAIEQYF.

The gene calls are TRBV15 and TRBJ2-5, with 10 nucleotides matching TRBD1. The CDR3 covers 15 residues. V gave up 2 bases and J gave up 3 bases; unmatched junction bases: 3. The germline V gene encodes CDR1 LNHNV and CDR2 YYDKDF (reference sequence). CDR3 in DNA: TGTGCCACCAGCAGACTCGGACAGGGGGAAGAGACCCAGTACTTC. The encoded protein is CATSRLGQGEETQYF.

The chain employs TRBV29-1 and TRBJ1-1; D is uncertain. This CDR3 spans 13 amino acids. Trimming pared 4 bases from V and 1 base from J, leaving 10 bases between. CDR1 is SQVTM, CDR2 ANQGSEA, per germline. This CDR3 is CSVAGQANTEAFF. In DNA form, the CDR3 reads TGCAGCGTTGCTGGCCAGGCGAACACTGAAGCTTTCTTT. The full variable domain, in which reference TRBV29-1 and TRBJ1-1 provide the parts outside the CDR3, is SAVISQKPSRDICQRGTSLTIQCQVDSQVTMMFWYRQQPGQSLTLIATANQGSEATYESGFVIDKFPISRPNLTFSTLTVSNMSPEDSSIYLCSVAGQANTEAFFGQGTRLTVV.

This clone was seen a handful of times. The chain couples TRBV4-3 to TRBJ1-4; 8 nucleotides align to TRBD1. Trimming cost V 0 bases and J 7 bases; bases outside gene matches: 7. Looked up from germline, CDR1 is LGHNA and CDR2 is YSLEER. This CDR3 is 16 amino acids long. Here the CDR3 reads CASSQDWTGLREKLFF. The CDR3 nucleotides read TGCGCCAGCAGCCAAGATTGGACAGGGCTTCGTGAAAAACTGTTTTTT.